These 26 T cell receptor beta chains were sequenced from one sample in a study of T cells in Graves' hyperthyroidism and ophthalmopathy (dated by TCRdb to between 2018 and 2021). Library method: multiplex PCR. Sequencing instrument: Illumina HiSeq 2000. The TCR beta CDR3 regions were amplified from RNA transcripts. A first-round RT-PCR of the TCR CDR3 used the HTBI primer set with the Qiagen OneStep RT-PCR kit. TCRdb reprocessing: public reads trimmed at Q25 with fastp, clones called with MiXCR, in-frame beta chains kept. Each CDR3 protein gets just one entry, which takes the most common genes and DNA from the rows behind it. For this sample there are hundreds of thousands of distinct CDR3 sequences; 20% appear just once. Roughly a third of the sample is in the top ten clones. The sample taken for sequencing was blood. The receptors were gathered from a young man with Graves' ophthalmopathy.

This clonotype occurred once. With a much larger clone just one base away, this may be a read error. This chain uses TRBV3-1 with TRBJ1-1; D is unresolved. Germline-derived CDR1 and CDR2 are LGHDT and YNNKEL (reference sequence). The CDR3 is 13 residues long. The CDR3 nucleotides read TGTGCCAGCAGCCAGGGCGTGGGCACTGGAGCTTTCTTT. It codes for CASSQGVGTGAFF.

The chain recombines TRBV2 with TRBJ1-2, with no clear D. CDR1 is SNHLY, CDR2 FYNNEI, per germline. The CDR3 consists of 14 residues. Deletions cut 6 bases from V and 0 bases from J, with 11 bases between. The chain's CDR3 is CASRRGVTNYGYTF. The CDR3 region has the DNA TGTGCCAGCAGGAGAGGAGTAACTAACTATGGCTACACCTTC. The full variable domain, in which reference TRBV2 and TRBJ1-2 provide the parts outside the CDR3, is EPEVTQTPSHQVTQMGQEVILRCVPISNHLYFYWYRQILGQKVEFLVSFYNNEISEKSEIFDDQFSVERPDGSNFTLKIRSTKLEDSAMYFCASRRGVTNYGYTFGSGTRLTVV.

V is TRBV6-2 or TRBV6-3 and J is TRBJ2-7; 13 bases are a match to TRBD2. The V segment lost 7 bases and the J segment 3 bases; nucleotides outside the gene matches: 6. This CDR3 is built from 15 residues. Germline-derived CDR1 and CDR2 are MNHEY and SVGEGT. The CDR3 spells CASILGLAGDYEQYF. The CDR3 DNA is TGTGCCAGCATTTTAGGACTAGCGGGAGACTACGAGCAGTACTTC.

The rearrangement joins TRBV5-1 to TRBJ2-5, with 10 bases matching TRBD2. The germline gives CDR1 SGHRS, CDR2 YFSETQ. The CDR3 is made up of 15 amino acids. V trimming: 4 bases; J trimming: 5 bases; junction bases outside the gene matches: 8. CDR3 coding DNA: TGCGCCAGCAGCCCTAGCGGGAGCCTGGTGGAGACCCAGTACTTC. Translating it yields CASSPSGSLVETQYF.

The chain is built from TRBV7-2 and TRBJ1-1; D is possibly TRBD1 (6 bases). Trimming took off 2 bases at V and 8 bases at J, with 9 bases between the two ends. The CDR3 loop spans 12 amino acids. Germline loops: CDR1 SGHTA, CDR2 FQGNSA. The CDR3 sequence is CASSLTGAEAFF. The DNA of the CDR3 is TGTGCCAGCAGCTTAACGGGGGCAGAAGCTTTCTTT.

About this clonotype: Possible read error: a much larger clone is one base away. The CDR3 protein is CASSPGLAGGGGTQYF. The CDR3 coding sequence is TGTGCCAGCAGTCCCGGACTAGCGGGAGGAGGGGGGACCCAGTACTTC. The V gene is TRBV2, the J gene TRBJ2-5; TRBD2 matches at 14 bases. V was pared by 5 bases and J by 7 bases, with 9 bases of the junction left unmatched. In germline, CDR1 is SNHLY, CDR2 FYNNEI. The CDR3 has 16 residues.

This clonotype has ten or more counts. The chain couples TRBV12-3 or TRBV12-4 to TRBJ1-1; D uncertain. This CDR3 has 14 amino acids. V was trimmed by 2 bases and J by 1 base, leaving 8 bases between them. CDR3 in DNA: TGTGCCAGCAGTTTATCTCCGGGGAACACTGAAGCTTTCTTT. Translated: CASSLSPGNTEAFF.

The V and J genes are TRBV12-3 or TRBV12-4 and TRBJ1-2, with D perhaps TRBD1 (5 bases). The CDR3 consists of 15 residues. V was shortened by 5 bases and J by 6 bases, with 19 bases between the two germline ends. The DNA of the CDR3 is TGTGCCAGCAGTACCACCCCGGGGCCCGAGGATGGCTACACCTTC. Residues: CASSTTPGPEDGYTF.

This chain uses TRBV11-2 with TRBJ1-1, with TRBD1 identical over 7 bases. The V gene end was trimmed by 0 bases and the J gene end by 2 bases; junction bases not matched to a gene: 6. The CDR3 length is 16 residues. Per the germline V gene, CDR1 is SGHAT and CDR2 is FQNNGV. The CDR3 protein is CASSLDRTGGNTEAFF. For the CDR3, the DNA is TGTGCCAGCAGCTTAGATCGGACAGGTGGCAACACTGAAGCTTTCTTT.

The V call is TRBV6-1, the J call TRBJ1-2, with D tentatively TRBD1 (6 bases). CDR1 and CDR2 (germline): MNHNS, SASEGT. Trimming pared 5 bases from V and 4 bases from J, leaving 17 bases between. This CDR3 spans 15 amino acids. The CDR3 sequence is CASSYGGQRGYGYTF. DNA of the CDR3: TGTGCCAGCAGTTATGGAGGACAGAGGGGCTATGGCTACACCTTC.

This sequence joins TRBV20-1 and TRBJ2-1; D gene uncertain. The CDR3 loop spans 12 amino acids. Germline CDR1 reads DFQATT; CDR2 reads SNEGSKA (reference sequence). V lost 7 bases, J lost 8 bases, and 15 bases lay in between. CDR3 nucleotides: TGCAGTGTAAGAGAAGGAGCCGATGAGCAGTTCTTC. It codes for CSVREGADEQFF.

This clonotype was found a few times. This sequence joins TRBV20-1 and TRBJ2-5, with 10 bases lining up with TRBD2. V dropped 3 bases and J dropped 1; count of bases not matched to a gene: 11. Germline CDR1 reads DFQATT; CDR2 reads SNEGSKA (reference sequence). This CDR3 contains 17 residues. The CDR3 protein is CSARDAGLARIQETQYF. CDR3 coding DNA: TGCAGTGCTAGGGACGCGGGACTAGCGAGGATCCAAGAGACCCAGTACTTC.

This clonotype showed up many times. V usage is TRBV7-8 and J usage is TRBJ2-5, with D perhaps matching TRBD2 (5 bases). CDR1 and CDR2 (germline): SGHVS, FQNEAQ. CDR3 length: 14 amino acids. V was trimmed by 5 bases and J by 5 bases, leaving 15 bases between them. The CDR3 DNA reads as TGTGCCAGCAGCGCCCTCGGGGTGTGGGAGACCCAGTACTTC. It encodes CASSALGVWETQYF.

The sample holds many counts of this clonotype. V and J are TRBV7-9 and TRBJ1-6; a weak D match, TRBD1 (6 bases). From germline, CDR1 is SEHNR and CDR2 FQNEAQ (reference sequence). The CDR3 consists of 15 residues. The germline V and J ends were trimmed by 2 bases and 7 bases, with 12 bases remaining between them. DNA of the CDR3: TGTGCCAGCAGCTTAATCGGGGGGCTGAATTCACCCCTCCACTTT. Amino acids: CASSLIGGLNSPLHF.

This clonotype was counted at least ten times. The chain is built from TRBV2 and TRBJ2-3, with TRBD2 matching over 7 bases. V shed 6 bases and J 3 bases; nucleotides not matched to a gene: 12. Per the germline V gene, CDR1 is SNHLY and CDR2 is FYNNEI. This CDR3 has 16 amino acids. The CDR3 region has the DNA TGTGCCAGCAGGACCCCGTCCGGGGGAGGGACAGATACGCAGTATTTT. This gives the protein CASRTPSGGGTDTQYF.

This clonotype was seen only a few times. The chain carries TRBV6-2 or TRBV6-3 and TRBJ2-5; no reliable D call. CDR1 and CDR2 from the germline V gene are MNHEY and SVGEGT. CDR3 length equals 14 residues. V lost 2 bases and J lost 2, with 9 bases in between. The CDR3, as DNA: TGTGCCAGCAGTTACAGACGAGAACAAGAGACCCAGTACTTC. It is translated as CASSYRREQETQYF.

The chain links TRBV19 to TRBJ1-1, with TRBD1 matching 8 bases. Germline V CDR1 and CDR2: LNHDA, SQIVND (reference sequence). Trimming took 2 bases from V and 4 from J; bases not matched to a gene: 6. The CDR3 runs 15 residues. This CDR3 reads CASSIQGARSTEAFF. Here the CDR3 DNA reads TGTGCCAGTAGTATACAGGGGGCGCGGAGCACTGAAGCTTTCTTT. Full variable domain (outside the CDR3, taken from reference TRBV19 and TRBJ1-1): DGGITQSPKYLFRKEGQNVTLSCEQNLNHDAMYWYRQDPGQGLRLIYYSQIVNDFQKGDIAEGYSVSREKKESFPLTVTSAQKNPTAFYLCASSIQGARSTEAFFGQGTRLTVV.

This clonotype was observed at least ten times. CDR3 in amino acids: CASSQYAGRAEGYTF. The CDR3 bases are TGTGCCAGCAGCCAGTATGCGGGAAGGGCGGAGGGCTACACCTTC. This rearrangement joins TRBV3-1 to TRBJ1-2; D is ambiguous. CDR3 size: 15 residues. Trimming stripped 3 bases from V and 8 bases from J, with 19 bases between. Germline V gene data show CDR1 as LGHDT and CDR2 as YNNKEL (reference sequence).

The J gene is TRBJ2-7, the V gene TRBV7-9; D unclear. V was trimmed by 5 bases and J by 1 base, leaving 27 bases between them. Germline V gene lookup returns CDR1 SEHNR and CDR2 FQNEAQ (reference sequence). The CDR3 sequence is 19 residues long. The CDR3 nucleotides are TGTGCCAGCAGCCATATATCAGATCTTTCCGGGCTAGTATCCTACGAGCAGTACTTC. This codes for CASSHISDLSGLVSYEQYF.

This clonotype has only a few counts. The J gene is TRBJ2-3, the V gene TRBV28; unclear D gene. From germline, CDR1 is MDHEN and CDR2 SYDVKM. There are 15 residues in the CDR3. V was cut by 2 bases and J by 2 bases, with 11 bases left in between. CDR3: CASSLQVLNTDTQYF. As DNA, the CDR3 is TGTGCCAGCAGTTTACAGGTCCTAAACACAGATACGCAGTATTTT. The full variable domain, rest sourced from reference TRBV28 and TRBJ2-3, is DVKVTQSSRYLVKRTGEKVFLECVQDMDHENMFWYRQDPGLGLRLIYFSYDVKMKEKGDIPEGYSVSREKKERFSLILESASTNQTSMYLCASSLQVLNTDTQYFGPGTRLTVL.

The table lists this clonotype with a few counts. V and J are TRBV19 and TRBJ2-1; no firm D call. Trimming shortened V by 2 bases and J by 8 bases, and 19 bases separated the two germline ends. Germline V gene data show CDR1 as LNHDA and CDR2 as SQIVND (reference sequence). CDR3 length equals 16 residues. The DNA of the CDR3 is TGTGCCAGTAGTATAATAGGAATGTCGGAAGGTTATGAGCAGTTCTTC. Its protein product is CASSIIGMSEGYEQFF.

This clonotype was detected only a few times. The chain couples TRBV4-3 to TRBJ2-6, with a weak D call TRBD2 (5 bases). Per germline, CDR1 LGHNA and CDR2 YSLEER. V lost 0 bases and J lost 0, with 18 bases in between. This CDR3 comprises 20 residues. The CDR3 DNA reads TGCGCCAGCAGCCAAGATTGGTTAGGACTGGGAAGCTCTGGGGCCAACGTCCTGACTTTC. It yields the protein CASSQDWLGLGSSGANVLTF.

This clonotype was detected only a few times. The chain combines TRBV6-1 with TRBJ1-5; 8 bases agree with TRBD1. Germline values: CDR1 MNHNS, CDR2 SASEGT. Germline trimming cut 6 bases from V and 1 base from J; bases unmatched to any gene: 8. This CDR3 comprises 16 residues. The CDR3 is CASRPSGGGSNQPQHF. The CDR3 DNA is TGTGCCAGCAGGCCTTCAGGGGGCGGGAGCAATCAGCCCCAGCATTTT.

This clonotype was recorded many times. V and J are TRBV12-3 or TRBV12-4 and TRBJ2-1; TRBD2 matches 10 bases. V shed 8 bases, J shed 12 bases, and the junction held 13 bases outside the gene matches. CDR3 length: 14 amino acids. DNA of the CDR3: TGTGCCAGCGGAACTAGCGGGATCCTCGGGGGGCAGTTCTTC. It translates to CASGTSGILGGQFF.

CDR3 DNA: TGTGCCAGCAGCTCAGTTGTGCGAAGGTACGAGCAGTACTTC. Its translation is CASSSVVRRYEQYF. The chain combines TRBV7-9 with TRBJ2-7; D ambiguous. This CDR3 region has 14 residues. Germline V gene sequence: CDR1 SEHNR, CDR2 FQNEAQ (reference sequence). Trimming left V 4 bases short and J 4 bases short, with 14 bases between.

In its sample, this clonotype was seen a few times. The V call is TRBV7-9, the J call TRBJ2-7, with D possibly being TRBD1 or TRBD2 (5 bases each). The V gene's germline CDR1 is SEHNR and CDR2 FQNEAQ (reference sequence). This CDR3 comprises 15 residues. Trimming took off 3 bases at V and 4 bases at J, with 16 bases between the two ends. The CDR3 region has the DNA TGTGCCAGCAGCTTTCCGGGACGCCGTATGTACGAGCAGTACTTC. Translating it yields CASSFPGRRMYEQYF. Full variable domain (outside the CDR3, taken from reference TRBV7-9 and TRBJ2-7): DTGVSQNPRHKITKRGQNVTFRCDPISEHNRLYWYRQTLGQGPEFLTYFQNEAQLEKSRLLSDRFSAERPKGSFSTLEIQRTEQGDSAMYLCASSFPGRRMYEQYFGPGTRLTVT.